Reported below is one T cell receptor beta chain. This entry comes from a study of blood T cell repertoires in COVID-19. In the authors' methods: Estimated nucleated cell counts came from reference gene primer amplification. Here immunoSEQ multiplex PCR was the method, and the copy in TCRdb shows in-frame clones only, minus some. The DNA was the basis for D and trimming; V, J and clone size are from that table. Of some 410,000 clones in the sample, approximately 88% are singletons; the top ten hold 0.95% to 1%. V gave up 6 bases and J gave up 2 bases, with 13 bases separating them. Germline CDR1 reads MNHEY; CDR2 reads SVGAGI. The CDR3 spans 14 residues. Participant-reported clinical history was the basis for cohort assignment.

The sample was PBMCs or T cells enriched from blood (not recorded which). The TCR comes from a young woman with acute COVID-19. V usage is TRBV6-5 and J usage is TRBJ1-1; D is unresolved. CDR3 in DNA: TGTGCCAGCAGCCGACCCGGAGGAAACACTGAAGCTTTCTTT. Protein product: CASSRPGGNTEAFF.